This is a list of T cell receptor beta chains from one sample in a study of cytomegalovirus exposure and HLA in healthy donors. Sequencing was performed with immunoSEQ multiplex PCR; in TCRdb, only in-frame clones are kept and a portion is missing. The profile shows some 100,000 clones, about 77% of them singletons. What was sequenced was PBMCs. The receptors were gathered from a woman aged 45-65 years in good health and CMV-seropositive. The CDR3 runs from the conserved cysteine through the conserved F or W. A D gene is named only where the DNA matches it firmly. Clone size appears in some rows only: once, few, many, or a class for an expanded clone.

size,J,V,D,CDR3,DNA
NA,TRBJ1-1,TRBV5-1,NA,CASSLAVRVTEAFF,TGCGCCAGCAGCTTGGCGGTCCGGGTCACTGAAGCTTTCTTT
NA,TRBJ2-7,TRBV6-5,TRBD2,CASSYKASGPYEQYF,TGTGCCAGCAGTTACAAGGCTAGCGGCCCCTACGAGCAGTACTTC
few,TRBJ2-1,TRBV5-1,TRBD1,CASSLGLYGTGGYNEQFF,TGCGCCAGCAGCTTGGGTCTCTACGGGACAGGGGGCTACAATGAGCAGTTCTTC
NA,TRBJ1-1,TRBV11-2,NA,CASSPRTEAFF,TGTGCCAGCAGCCCTCGGACTGAAGCTTTCTTT
few,TRBJ2-7,TRBV27,TRBD1,CASTQGGHYEQYF,TGTGCCAGCACACAGGGGGGACACTACGAGCAGTACTTC
NA,TRBJ2-3,TRBV29-1,TRBD1,CSVRTRDRGQKTDTQYF,TGCAGCGTCCGAACCCGGGACAGGGGGCAAAAGACAGATACGCAGTATTTT
NA,TRBJ2-7,TRBV5-4,NA,CASSLGRGEQYF,TGTGCCAGCAGCTTGGGCCGAGGTGAGCAGTACTTC
NA,TRBJ1-1,TRBV28,NA,CASSPRRGTEAFF,TGTGCCAGCAGTCCTCGCAGGGGCACTGAAGCTTTCTTT
NA,TRBJ2-1,TRBV7-9,TRBD1,CASSPTGGQYNEQFF,TGTGCCAGCAGCCCTACAGGGGGCCAATACAATGAGCAGTTCTTC
NA,TRBJ1-1,TRBV29-1,NA,CSGRTDTEAFF,TGCAGCGGGAGGACAGACACTGAAGCTTTCTTT
NA,TRBJ2-2,TRBV6-5,TRBD2,CASSYGLAGNTGELFF,TGTGCCAGCAGTTACGGACTAGCTGGAAACACCGGGGAGCTGTTTTTT
NA,TRBJ1-1,TRBV1,NA,CTSSQCADLNTEAFF,TGCACCAGCAGCCAATGTGCAGATTTGAACACTGAAGCTTTCTTT
once,TRBJ1-1,TRBV2,NA,CASSQGEAFF,TGTGCCAGCAGTCAGGGGGAAGCTTTCTTT
NA,TRBJ1-2,TRBV14,NA,CASSINSGGGYTF,TGTGCCAGCAGTATAAACTCCGGGGGAGGCTACACCTTC
NA,TRBJ2-4,TRBV7-9,TRBD2,CASSALGGQRGGGIQYF,TGTGCCAGCAGCGCCCTAGGGGGACAGCGGGGGGGAGGCATTCAGTACTTC
NA,TRBJ1-2,TRBV5-1,NA,CASSFQRQERLGYTF,TGCGCCAGCAGCTTCCAGCGACAGGAACGTCTTGGCTACACCTTC
NA,TRBJ2-2,TRBV2,NA,CASIPGDTGELFF,TGTGCCAGCATCCCGGGAGACACCGGGGAGCTGTTTTTT
NA,TRBJ2-1,TRBV9,TRBD2,CASSTSGTSLDEQFF,TGTGCCAGCAGCACCTCCGGGACTAGCCTCGATGAGCAGTTCTTC
NA,TRBJ1-2,TRBV28,TRBD1,CATRRDRVDGYTF,TGTGCCACCCGCCGGGACAGGGTTGATGGCTACACCTTC
NA,TRBJ1-2,TRBV4-1,TRBD1,CASSHGTAKDYTF,TGCGCCAGCAGCCACGGGACAGCCAAAGACTACACCTTC
NA,TRBJ2-3,TRBV18,TRBD2,CASSPSGGGTDTQYF,TGTGCCAGCTCACCGAGTGGGGGGGGCACAGATACGCAGTATTTT
NA,TRBJ2-1,TRBV4-1,NA,CASSQPSGRGDEQFF,TGCGCCAGCAGCCAACCCTCGGGGAGGGGGGATGAGCAGTTCTTC